This TCR beta chain was sequenced for a study of cytomegalovirus exposure and HLA in healthy donors. Background on the study: Unique TCR beta sequences numbering approximately 100 million came from about 179 million T cells in an earlier analysis.

The CDR3 totals 15 residues. In germline, CDR1 is ENHRY, CDR2 SYGVKD. V dropped 6 bases and J dropped 2 bases, with 16 bases sitting between them. The donors (healthy individuals) were bone marrow donors. General study findings and limits: Published work reported that the classifier diagnosed cytomegalovirus status with high specificity and sensitivity.

Both 60 Vbeta primers and 13 Jbeta primers went into the PCR. Assay used: immunoSEQ multiplex PCR; TCRdb lists only in-frame clones, some missing. The sample consists of 150,000 to 200,000 clones, almost 80% of them appearing once. The table lists this clone with a count of one. Its antigen remains unidentified. Sequenced sample: PBMCs. The source of this sequence is a man between 50 and 59 years old in good health and CMV-seropositive. The genes are TRBV10-3 and TRBJ2-5, with D tentatively TRBD2 (6 bases). CDR3: CAISAGGGIQETQYF. The DNA of the CDR3 is TGTGCCATCAGCGCTGGTGGGGGGATACAAGAGACCCAGTACTTC.